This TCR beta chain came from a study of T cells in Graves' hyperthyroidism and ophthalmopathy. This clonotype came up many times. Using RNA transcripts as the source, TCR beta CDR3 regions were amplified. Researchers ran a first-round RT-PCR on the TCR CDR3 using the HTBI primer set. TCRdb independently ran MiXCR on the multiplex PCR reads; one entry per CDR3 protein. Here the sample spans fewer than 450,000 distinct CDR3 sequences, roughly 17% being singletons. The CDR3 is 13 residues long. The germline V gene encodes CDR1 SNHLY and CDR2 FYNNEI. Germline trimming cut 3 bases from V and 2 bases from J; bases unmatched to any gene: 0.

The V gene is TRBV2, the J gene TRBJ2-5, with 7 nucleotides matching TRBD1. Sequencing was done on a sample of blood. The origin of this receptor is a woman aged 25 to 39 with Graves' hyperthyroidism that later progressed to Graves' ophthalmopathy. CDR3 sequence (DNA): TGTGCCAGCAGTGAGACAGGGCAAGAGACCCAGTACTTC. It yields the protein CASSETGQETQYF.